This record covers a single T cell receptor (beta chain). The antigen remains unidentified. The data originate from a study of lymphopenia after photon versus proton radiotherapy. Points from the study as a whole: In patients who died, overall survival fell as post-nadir TCR diversity dropped more. After lymphocyte nadir, photon-treated repertoires showed oligoclonal expansion, especially CD8+ Temra. Only patients who died were analyzed for survival; proton advantage is unproven.

The CDR3 contains 18 residues. CDR1 SGDLS and CDR2 YYNGEE come from the germline V gene. After removal of 3 bases from V and 2 bases from J, the junction contained 11 bases not matched to a gene. This table comes from immunoSEQ multiplex PCR, and its TCRdb copy is limited to in-frame clones, with some not included. Among tens of thousands of clones listed, roughly 90% were seen once. The chain joins TRBV9 to TRBJ2-3; 11 bases align to TRBD2. The receptor's source is a man in his fifties or sixties with cholangiocarcinoma. This material consisted of peripheral blood, taken from a patient treated with photon-based radiotherapy. CDR3 sequence (DNA): TGTGCCAGCAGCGAGGGGGTCCCTAGCGGGAGGCTCACAGATACGCAGTATTTT. As protein: CASSEGVPSGRLTDTQYF. The full variable domain, rest sourced from reference TRBV9 and TRBJ2-3, is DSGVTQTPKHLITATGQRVTLRCSPRSGDLSVYWYQQSLDQGLQFLIQYYNGEERAKGNILERFSAQQFPDLHSELNLSSLELGDSALYFCASSEGVPSGRLTDTQYFGPGTRLTVL.